The entry below describes one T cell receptor beta chain. Its antigen is not known. Alongside a J-beta primer mix, a sample-barcoded 5' primer served in a second PCR lasting roughly 7 to 11 cycles. TCRdb analysed the 5' RACE reads with MiXCR anew, one entry per CDR3 protein. The sample gives some 1.1 million distinct CDR3 sequences, more than 30% of which show up once; approximately 14% is in the top ten. The CDR3 is 12 amino acids. Trimming took 7 bases from V and 8 from J, leaving 11 bases between them. This sample is drawn from a study of blood T cells in healthy people across ages. In the study overall: About one barcoded beta molecule per two T cells came from capture by template switching. Findings and limits, study-wide: Observed TCR beta diversity per million T cells went down as age went up. This fall followed a roughly linear course with age.

Isolated per sample were at least 6 million PBMCs. The rearrangement joins TRBV12-3 or TRBV12-4 to TRBJ1-4; D ambiguous. The TCR was taken from a man aged 18 to 29 in good health. Sequenced sample: blood. CDR3 nucleotide sequence: TGTGCCAGCATGAGGGATCGGGAAAAACTGTTTTTT. Its protein is CASMRDREKLFF.